This T cell receptor beta chain was documented in a study of vaccination and CD4 T cells after COVID-19. Across the study: Nasal swab PCR had detected SARS-CoV-2 in convalescent patients, under ten mild and one severe. Cells were stimulated with overlapping spike peptide pools from SARS-CoV-2, HCoV-NL63, HCoV-OC43 and HCoV-229E. Study-level findings and limits: Convalescent patients had 304 of 307 vaccine-specific clones showing spike mono-reactivity.

With the Oncomine TCR Beta short-read assay, DNA from cultured CD4+ T cells was sequenced. One entry per CDR3 protein results from TCRdb running MiXCR on the PCR reads. This sample yields about 19,000 distinct CDR3 sequences, of which under 25% are seen a single time; approximately 8.6% belongs to the top ten. Treatment denoted: roughly 10-day PBMC culture with coronavirus spike peptide pools or control peptides (ViraFEST assay). After culture for over nine days, isolation of CD4+ T cells was performed by negative selection. Notes on this clonotype: No antigen is known for it.

Losses at the gene ends were 6 bases for V and 4 bases for J; bases not matched to a gene: 7. There are 15 residues in the CDR3. Germline V CDR1 and CDR2: MNHEY, SVGEGT. The chain has TRBV6-2 or TRBV6-3 and TRBJ1-5, with 9 bases aligning to TRBD1. The TCR sequence derives from a human donor with COVID-19. The specimen sequenced was cultured CD4+ T cells from blood. This CDR3 reads CASRPETGGNQPQHF. CDR3 nucleotide sequence: TGTGCCAGCAGACCCGAGACAGGGGGAAATCAGCCCCAGCATTTT.